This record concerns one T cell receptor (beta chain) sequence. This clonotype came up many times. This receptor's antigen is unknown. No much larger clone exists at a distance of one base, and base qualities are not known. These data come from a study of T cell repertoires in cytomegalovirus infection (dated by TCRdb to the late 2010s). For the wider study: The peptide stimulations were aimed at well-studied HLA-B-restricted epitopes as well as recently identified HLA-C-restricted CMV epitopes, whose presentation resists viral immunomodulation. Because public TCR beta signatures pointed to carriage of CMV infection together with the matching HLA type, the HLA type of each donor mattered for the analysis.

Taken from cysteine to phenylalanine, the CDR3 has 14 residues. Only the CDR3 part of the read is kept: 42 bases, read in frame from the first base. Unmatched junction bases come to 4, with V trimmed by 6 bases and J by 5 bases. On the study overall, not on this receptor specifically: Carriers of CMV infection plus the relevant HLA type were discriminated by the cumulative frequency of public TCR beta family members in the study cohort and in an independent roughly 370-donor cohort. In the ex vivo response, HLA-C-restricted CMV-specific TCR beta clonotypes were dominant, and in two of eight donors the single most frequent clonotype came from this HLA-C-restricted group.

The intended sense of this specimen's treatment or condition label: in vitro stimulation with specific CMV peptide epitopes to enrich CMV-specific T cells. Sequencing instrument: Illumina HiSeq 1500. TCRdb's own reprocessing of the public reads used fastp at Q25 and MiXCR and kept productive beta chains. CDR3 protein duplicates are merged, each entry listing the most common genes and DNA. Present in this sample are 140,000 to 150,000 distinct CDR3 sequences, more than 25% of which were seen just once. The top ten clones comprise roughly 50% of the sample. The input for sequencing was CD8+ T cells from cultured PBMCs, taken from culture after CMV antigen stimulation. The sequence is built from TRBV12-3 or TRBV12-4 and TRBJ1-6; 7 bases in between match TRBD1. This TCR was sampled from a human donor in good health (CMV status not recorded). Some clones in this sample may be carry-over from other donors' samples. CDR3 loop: CASRPTGNNSPLHF. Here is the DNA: TGTGCCAGCAGGCCGACAGGGAATAATTCACCCCTCCACTTT.